This T cell receptor beta chain was retrieved from a study of cytomegalovirus exposure and HLA in healthy donors. Whole-study results and caveats: Several of the most significant clusters appeared linked to common viral pathogens, based on a later analysis. Immune exposure was documented only through CMV serostatus.

Primers: 60 Vbeta forward and 13 Jbeta reverse. Sequenced by immunoSEQ multiplex PCR; TCRdb stores in-frame clones only, minus some. This sample has around 150,000 clones, with about four fifths found just once. Germline V gives CDR1 LNHDA, CDR2 SQIVND (reference sequence). The ends lost 8 bases at V and 8 bases at J; junction bases unmatched: 3. This CDR3 contains 13 residues. A word on this clone: The antigen remains undetermined.

Each of the donors was a healthy bone marrow donor. The chain carries TRBV19 and TRBJ1-6; 10 bases line up with TRBD1. The sample was PBMCs. The receptor was isolated from a man in his thirties or forties in good health and CMV-seropositive. DNA for the CDR3: TGTGCCAGTCGGGACAGGGGTCATTCACCCCTCCACTTT. Protein: CASRDRGHSPLHF.